This entry lists 18 T cell receptor beta chains sequenced from one sample in a study of T cell repertoires in cytomegalovirus infection. Their specific antigens are unknown. TCRdb reanalysed the reads using MiXCR and keeps one entry per CDR3 protein. Of around 140,000 distinct CDR3 sequences listed, approximately 30% are singletons. Source: CD8+ T cells from cultured PBMCs, taken from culture after CMV antigen stimulation. These receptors were obtained from a human donor in good health (CMV status not recorded). Some clones in this sample may be carry-over from other donors' samples.

This clonotype was observed at least ten times. This sequence joins TRBV12-3 or TRBV12-4 and TRBJ1-5, with 7 bases identical to TRBD1. The CDR3 runs 13 residues. The junction had 4 bases not matched to a gene; V was cut back by 5 bases and J by 6 bases. CDR3 protein: CASSQGQTQPQHF. In nucleotides, the CDR3 is TGTGCCAGCAGTCAGGGACAGACTCAGCCCCAGCATTTT.

This clonotype was seen a handful of times. The chain uses TRBV6-5 and TRBJ2-1; TRBD1 agrees at 7 bases. V shed 10 bases and J 3 bases; nucleotides not matched to a gene: 9. Per germline, CDR1 MNHEY and CDR2 SVGAGI. CDR3 length equals 14 residues. The CDR3 reads CATTGQGGYNEQFF. The CDR3 nucleotides read TGTGCCACGACAGGGCAAGGCGGCTACAATGAGCAGTTCTTC.

This chain links TRBV11-2 with TRBJ2-5; D perhaps matches TRBD2 (6 bases). This CDR3 has 15 amino acids. Trimming took off 4 bases at V and 5 bases at J, with 17 bases between the two ends. Per the germline V gene, CDR1 is SGHAT and CDR2 is FQNNGV. In DNA form, the CDR3 reads TGTGCCAGCAGCTGGCAGGCGGGGAGTTATGAGACCCAGTACTTC. Translating gives CASSWQAGSYETQYF.

On this clonotype: The junction and the germline gene differ at one end; a read error may be behind it. The genes are TRBV27 and TRBJ2-7, with TRBD1 as a possible D gene (6 bases). The germline V gene encodes CDR1 MNHEY and CDR2 SMNVEV (reference sequence). The CDR3 spans 15 residues. DNA for the CDR3: TGTGCCAGCAGCCCCTCCGGGACATCGAAGTACGAGCGGTACTTC. Amino acids: CASSPSGTSKYERYF.

Relative to its sample, this clonotype is medium-sized. This chain uses TRBV11-2 with TRBJ1-1; D remains ambiguous. The CDR3 spans 14 residues. V was pared by 0 bases and J by 5 bases, with 10 bases between. The germline gives CDR1 SGHAT, CDR2 FQNNGV. The DNA of the CDR3 is TGTGCCAGCAGCTTAGAACCCGGTAGGACTGAAGCTTTCTTT. Its protein is CASSLEPGRTEAFF.

This clonotype was seen more than once but under ten times. The V and J genes are TRBV28 and TRBJ1-2, with no clear D. Germline V gives CDR1 MDHEN, CDR2 SYDVKM. The CDR3 is 14 amino acids. V dropped 3 bases and J dropped 0 bases, with 8 bases sitting between them. CDR3 region: CASSFLVANYGYTF. The CDR3 DNA reads TGTGCCAGCAGTTTTTTGGTAGCTAACTATGGCTACACCTTC.

Many counts were recorded for this clonotype. The V and J genes are TRBV7-6 and TRBJ1-1; D is unresolved. Germline CDR1 and CDR2: SGHVS and FNYEAQ. V lost 5 bases and J lost 6, with 16 bases in between. This CDR3 spans 14 amino acids. The chain's CDR3 is CASSPGRGSPEAFF. The CDR3 coding sequence is TGTGCCAGCAGCCCCGGACGGGGATCCCCTGAAGCTTTCTTT. Variable domain in full (rest from reference TRBV7-6 and TRBJ1-1): GAGVSQSPRYKVTKRGQDVALRCDPISGHVSLYWYRQALGQGPEFLTYFNYEAQQDKSGLPNDRFSAERPEGSISTLTIQRTEQRDSAMYRCASSPGRGSPEAFFGQGTRLTVV.

By share of the sample, this clonotype is medium-sized. The chain recombines TRBV7-9 with TRBJ2-7, with TRBD1 identical over 7 bases. Germline lookup yields CDR1 SEHNR and CDR2 FQNEAQ (reference sequence). V lost 5 bases, J lost 2 bases, and 9 bases stayed unmatched. The CDR3 covers 15 residues. This CDR3 reads CASSQEGGFTYEQYF. The CDR3 DNA sequence: TGTGCCAGCAGCCAAGAAGGGGGCTTTACCTACGAGCAGTACTTC.

The rearrangement joins TRBV24-1 to TRBJ1-1, with TRBD1 identical over 8 bases. Germline loops: CDR1 KGHDR, CDR2 SFDVKD. V was pared by 10 bases and J by 1 base, with 4 bases of the junction left unmatched. This CDR3 has 13 residues. The CDR3 region is CATRQGWNTEAFF. DNA of the CDR3: TGTGCCACGCGACAGGGGTGGAACACTGAAGCTTTCTTT.

The genes are TRBV25-1 and TRBJ1-1; a possible D gene is TRBD1 (5 bases). The germline CDR1 and CDR2 sequences are MGHDK and SYGVNS. The CDR3 sequence is 13 residues long. Trimming took 5 bases from V and 7 from J, leaving 14 bases between them. CDR3 DNA sequence: TGTGCCAGCAGTCCACGAGGCAGGGTTGAAGCTTTCTTT. Translation: CASSPRGRVEAFF.

This clonotype showed up just a few times. The chain recombines TRBV20-1 with TRBJ2-7; 7 positions agree with TRBD1. The CDR3 has 14 residues. Germline CDR1 is DFQATT and CDR2 is SNEGSKA (reference sequence). After removal of 1 base from V and 3 bases from J, the junction contained 6 bases not matched to a gene. The CDR3 DNA sequence: TGCAGTGCTAGAGGCAGGGGGACCAACTACGAGCAGTACTTC. This translates into CSARGRGTNYEQYF.

The sample holds many counts of this clonotype. The chain uses TRBV3-1 and TRBJ1-2; 11 nucleotides agree with TRBD1. The trim removed 1 base at V and 8 bases at J, leaving 18 bases unmatched. In germline, CDR1 is LGHDT, CDR2 YNNKEL (reference sequence). CDR3 length: 19 residues. In DNA form, the CDR3 reads TGTGCCAGCAGCCAAGTTTTTTTAATGGACAGGGGGCTGTTGGGAGGCTACACCTTC. Amino acids: CASSQVFLMDRGLLGGYTF.

The rearrangement uses TRBV6-1 and TRBJ2-5; 14 nucleotides align to TRBD2. The germline V gene encodes CDR1 MNHNS and CDR2 SASEGT. V trimming: 2 bases; J trimming: 2 bases; junction bases outside the gene matches: 4. CDR3 length equals 17 residues. CDR3 loop: CASSERTSGGPQETQYF. DNA of the CDR3: TGTGCCAGCAGTGAACGGACTAGCGGGGGGCCACAAGAGACCCAGTACTTC.

This clonotype was counted many times. This rearrangement joins TRBV7-2 to TRBJ2-6; no definite D call. V lost 5 bases to trimming and J lost 4 bases, with 9 bases between them. The CDR3 runs 14 residues. Per the germline V gene, CDR1 is SGHTA and CDR2 is FQGNSA. CDR3 residues: CASSPAGGANVLTF. CDR3 sequence (DNA): TGTGCCAGCAGCCCCGCCGGGGGGGCCAACGTCCTGACTTTC.

The chain couples TRBV7-6 to TRBJ1-1, with a possible D match to TRBD1 (6 bases). The germline V gene encodes CDR1 SGHVS and CDR2 FNYEAQ. The CDR3 is 15 residues long. V was shortened by 5 bases and J by 5 bases, with 18 bases between the two germline ends. The CDR3 bases are TGTGCCAGCAGCAAGTTTCAGGGGATGGGGACTGAAGCTTTCTTT. Residues: CASSKFQGMGTEAFF.

The V and J genes are TRBV5-4 and TRBJ2-7; 10 nucleotides line up with TRBD2. The CDR3 is made up of 16 amino acids. Trimming took 0 bases from V and 5 from J; bases not matched to a gene: 8. CDR1 and CDR2 from the germline V gene are SGHNT and YYREEE (reference sequence). CDR3 in DNA: TGTGCCAGCAGCTTGGGTCTAGCGGGGGAAGTCGACGAGCAGTACTTC. It specifies CASSLGLAGEVDEQYF.

This clonotype was counted between two and nine times. The rearrangement uses TRBV29-1 and TRBJ1-1; no clear D gene. This CDR3 spans 14 amino acids. With 5 bases removed from V and 0 bases from J, the gap between germline ends came to 13 bases. In germline, CDR1 is SQVTM, CDR2 ANQGSEA. The CDR3 DNA reads as TGCAGCGTTATCTCGGACGGCTTGAACACTGAAGCTTTCTTT. This encodes CSVISDGLNTEAFF. The full variable domain, rest sourced from reference TRBV29-1 and TRBJ1-1, is SAVISQKPSRDICQRGTSLTIQCQVDSQVTMMFWYRQQPGQSLTLIATANQGSEATYESGFVIDKFPISRPNLTFSTLTVSNMSPEDSSIYLCSVISDGLNTEAFFGQGTRLTVV.

V usage is TRBV30 and J usage is TRBJ1-1, with D hard to call. The CDR3 is made up of 12 amino acids. The germline V gene encodes CDR1 GTSNPN and CDR2 SVGIG (reference sequence). Trimming took off 4 bases at V and 7 bases at J, with 13 bases between the two ends. CDR3 sequence reads: CAWKVWQHEAFF. The CDR3, as DNA: TGTGCCTGGAAAGTATGGCAGCATGAAGCTTTCTTT.